This entry lists 14 T cell receptor beta chains sequenced from one sample in a study of cytomegalovirus exposure and HLA in healthy donors. Primers: 60 Vbeta forward and 13 Jbeta reverse. Produced via immunoSEQ multiplex PCR; TCRdb's table is partial and in-frame only. Among 130,000 to 150,000 clones listed, approximately 78% were seen once. The sample consisted of PBMCs. These receptors all stem from a woman aged 40 to 50 in good health and CMV-seropositive.

The genes are TRBV7-6 and TRBJ2-1, with a possible D match to TRBD2 (5 bases). Germline assignment: CDR1 SGHVS and CDR2 FNYEAQ. V was trimmed by 3 bases and J by 9 bases, leaving 18 bases between them. The CDR3 length is 15 residues. This CDR3 is CASSLDSHGFGEQFF. For the CDR3, the DNA is TGTGCCAGCAGCTTGGACTCGCACGGGTTCGGTGAGCAGTTCTTC.

The chain links TRBV4-1 to TRBJ2-5; 14 bases match TRBD2. The CDR3 is 17 amino acids. The junction had 9 bases not matched to a gene; V was cut back by 0 bases and J by 9 bases. Germline V gene sequence: CDR1 MGHRA, CDR2 YSYEKL. CDR3 loop: CASSQDSTSGGAGAQYF. The CDR3 nucleotides are TGCGCCAGCAGCCAAGATTCGACTAGCGGGGGGGCGGGGGCCCAGTACTTC.

V usage is TRBV6-4 and J usage is TRBJ2-1; 14 bases match TRBD2. The V segment lost 4 bases and the J segment 6 bases; nucleotides outside the gene matches: 2. This CDR3 has 15 amino acids. The V gene's germline CDR1 is MRHNA and CDR2 SNTAGT. In DNA form, the CDR3 reads TGTGCCAGCAGTGTGGGGACTAGCGGGAGCAATGAGCAGTTCTTC. It specifies CASSVGTSGSNEQFF.

The chain combines TRBV29-1 with TRBJ1-2; 7 nucleotides match TRBD1. The CDR3 spans 13 residues. J gave up 4 bases and V 4 bases, and 6 bases lay outside the gene matches. Germline V CDR1 and CDR2: SQVTM, ANQGSEA. The CDR3 protein is CSVASGTAYGYTF. As DNA, the CDR3 is TGCAGCGTTGCCTCTGGGACAGCCTATGGCTACACCTTC.

The CDR3 loop reads CASSPQRDAYTQYF. In nucleotides, the CDR3 is TGTGCCAGCAGCCCTCAGCGGGATGCATATACGCAGTATTTT. The J gene is TRBJ2-3, the V gene TRBV27; 7 bases agree with TRBD2. V lost 6 bases to trimming and J lost 7 bases; unmatched junction nucleotides: 10. The CDR3 is 14 residues long. Germline values: CDR1 MNHEY, CDR2 SMNVEV (reference sequence).

The chain has TRBV18 and TRBJ1-3; TRBD1 aligns across 7 bases. V was pared by 5 bases and J by 0 bases, with 1 base of the junction left unmatched. This CDR3 region has 14 residues. Germline V gene sequence: CDR1 KGHSH, CDR2 LQKENI. The CDR3 spells CASSGDSSGNTIYF. CDR3 nucleotides: TGTGCCAGCTCAGGGGACAGCTCTGGAAACACCATATATTTT.

DNA of the CDR3: TGTGCCAGCAACCGGGACAGGGCGAGCACAGATACGCAGTATTTT. It specifies CASNRDRASTDTQYF. This chain joins TRBV13 and TRBJ2-3; 9 bases are a match to TRBD1. The germline CDR1 and CDR2 sequences are PRHDT and FYEKMQ (reference sequence). The CDR3 totals 15 residues. The V segment lost 7 bases and the J segment 0 bases; nucleotides outside the gene matches: 5.

The table lists this clone with a few counts. CDR3 sequence (DNA): TGTGCCAGCAGCTTGGGTAGCGGGAGAACAGATACGCAGTATTTT. Translated: CASSLGSGRTDTQYF. The chain links TRBV5-8 to TRBJ2-3; 9 bases align to TRBD2. This CDR3 contains 15 residues. Germline assignment: CDR1 SGHTS and CDR2 YDEGEE. J gave up 3 bases and V 0 bases, and 2 bases lay outside the gene matches.

The CDR3 protein is CASSNRLQSYEQYF. CDR3 bases: TGTGCCAGCAGTAACCGACTGCAGTCCTACGAGCAGTACTTC. The V call is TRBV25-1, the J call TRBJ2-7; D is unresolved. Germline values: CDR1 MGHDK, CDR2 SYGVNS. CDR3 length: 14 amino acids. Trimming took off 5 bases at V and 1 base at J, with 12 bases between the two ends.

This clone was counted once. The rearrangement joins TRBV5-1 to TRBJ2-3, with 8 bases lining up with TRBD2. CDR1 is SGHRS, CDR2 YFSETQ, per germline. With 0 bases clipped from V and 2 bases from J, the junction kept 8 bases outside the gene matches. CDR3 length equals 17 residues. The CDR3 protein is CASSLDGGAPDTDTQYF. The DNA of the CDR3 is TGCGCCAGCAGCTTGGACGGGGGGGCCCCAGACACAGATACGCAGTATTTT.

V gene TRBV6-1 combines with J gene TRBJ2-7; D perhaps matches TRBD1 (6 bases). In germline, CDR1 is MNHNS, CDR2 SASEGT. The CDR3 spans 15 residues. V shed 6 bases and J shed 1 base, with 16 bases lying between them. Written as DNA, the CDR3 is TGTGCCAGCAGCGTACGGGACATACCTTCCTACGAGCAGTACTTC. This codes for CASSVRDIPSYEQYF.

The chain couples TRBV2 to TRBJ1-5; 11 bases are a match to TRBD1. The CDR3 consists of 18 residues. J lost 0 bases, V lost 4 bases, and 8 bases had no gene match. Germline assignment: CDR1 SNHLY and CDR2 FYNNEI. CDR3 sequence: CASSGVRDRGFSNQPQHF. CDR3 DNA sequence: TGTGCCAGCAGTGGGGTCCGGGACAGGGGGTTTAGCAATCAGCCCCAGCATTTT.

This clone was seen only a few times. The V call is TRBV2, the J call TRBJ2-1; TRBD2 agrees at 11 bases. CDR1 is SNHLY and CDR2 is FYNNEI in the germline V gene. The V segment lost 7 bases and the J segment 7 bases; nucleotides outside the gene matches: 9. CDR3 length: 15 residues. Here the CDR3 reads CASTAGLAVENEQFF. The DNA of the CDR3 is TGTGCCAGCACCGCGGGACTAGCGGTTGAGAATGAGCAGTTCTTC. The full variable domain, its missing parts supplied by reference TRBV2 and TRBJ2-1, is EPEVTQTPSHQVTQMGQEVILRCVPISNHLYFYWYRQILGQKVEFLVSFYNNEISEKSEIFDDQFSVERPDGSNFTLKIRSTKLEDSAMYFCASTAGLAVENEQFFGPGTRLTVL.

The chain employs TRBV6-6 and TRBJ2-5; no definite D call. The germline V gene encodes CDR1 MNHNY and CDR2 SVGAGI (reference sequence). The CDR3 runs to 14 residues. V lost 0 bases and J 2 bases, leaving 7 bases between the germline ends. DNA for the CDR3: TGTGCCAGCAGTTACTCGCGAGGTCAAGAGACCCAGTACTTC. Translation: CASSYSRGQETQYF.